The 17 T cell receptor beta chains below come from one sample, sequenced in a study of blood T cell repertoires in COVID-19. Clones were sequenced by immunoSEQ multiplex PCR, and TCRdb holds only the in-frame ones, with some missing. Of 200,000 to 300,000 clones listed, 90% are singletons. Sequencing was performed on PBMCs or T cells enriched from blood (not recorded which). These receptors were collected from a man in his fifties or sixties who had been exposed to COVID-19.

V gene TRBV4-1 combines with J gene TRBJ1-2, with D possibly matching TRBD1 (5 bases). Germline-derived CDR1 and CDR2 are MGHRA and YSYEKL. V was cut by 0 bases and J by 8 bases, with 13 bases left in between. This CDR3 region has 14 residues. CDR3 region: CASSQDGRQWGYTF. The CDR3 DNA reads as TGCGCCAGCAGCCAAGATGGCAGACAGTGGGGCTACACCTTC.

This chain connects TRBV11-2 to TRBJ2-1; 9 positions agree with TRBD2. V shed 1 base and J 7 bases; nucleotides not matched to a gene: 8. This CDR3 comprises 16 residues. Germline-derived CDR1 and CDR2 are SGHAT and FQNNGV. This CDR3 reads CASSLVPRGGPNEQFF. The CDR3 DNA follows: TGTGCCAGCAGCTTAGTCCCGCGGGGGGGCCCGAATGAGCAGTTCTTC.

The chain employs TRBV5-1 and TRBJ2-7; possibly TRBD1 for D (6 bases). V dropped 0 bases and J dropped 4 bases, with 14 bases sitting between them. The CDR3 consists of 15 residues. Germline lookup yields CDR1 SGHRS and CDR2 YFSETQ. CDR3 in amino acids: CASSLVAGVVYEQYF. CDR3 nucleotides: TGCGCCAGCAGCTTGGTGGCAGGGGTGGTTTACGAGCAGTACTTC.

The V call is TRBV25-1, the J call TRBJ1-1; D is uncertain. This CDR3 spans 13 amino acids. Trimming stripped 0 bases from V and 10 bases from J, with 12 bases between. CDR1 is MGHDK, CDR2 SYGVNS, per germline. CDR3 DNA sequence: TGTGCCAGCAGTGAATATGGAGCCGGGGTAGCTTTCTTT. Translated, it gives CASSEYGAGVAFF. Combining the CDR3 with reference TRBV25-1 and TRBJ1-1 gives the whole variable domain EADIYQTPRYLVIGTGKKITLECSQTMGHDKMYWYQQDPGMELHLIHYSYGVNSTEKGDLSSESTVSRIRTEHFPLTLESARPSHTSQYLCASSEYGAGVAFFGQGTRLTVV.

The rearrangement joins TRBV30 to TRBJ2-7, with 8 nucleotides matching TRBD2. This CDR3 region has 14 residues. V gave up 1 base and J gave up 6 bases; unmatched junction bases: 8. From germline, CDR1 is GTSNPN and CDR2 SVGIG (reference sequence). Here the CDR3 DNA reads TGTGCCTGGAGTGGGGGCGGGGGGCAGTCCGAGCAGTACTTC. It specifies CAWSGGGGQSEQYF.

The genes are TRBV5-6 and TRBJ1-3; weak D call: TRBD1 (6 bases). The V gene lost 5 bases and the J gene lost 1 base, with 13 bases spanning the gap. This CDR3 region has 15 residues. Germline-derived CDR1 and CDR2 are SGHDT and YYEEEE. CDR3 coding DNA: TGTGCCAGCAGTGAGGAGACAGGTTCTGGAAACACCATATATTTT. Protein sequence: CASSEETGSGNTIYF.

V is TRBV18 and J is TRBJ2-1; the match to TRBD2 covers 16 bases. Trimming took 9 bases from V and 4 from J; bases not matched to a gene: 9. CDR1 KGHSH and CDR2 LQKENI come from the germline V gene. CDR3 length: 17 residues. The CDR3 sequence is CASTGLAGGPEYNEQFF. CDR3 nucleotide sequence: TGTGCCAGTACGGGACTAGCGGGAGGGCCGGAGTACAATGAGCAGTTCTTC.

The chain combines TRBV6-1 with TRBJ1-6, with D perhaps matching TRBD1 (5 bases). The CDR3 runs to 17 residues. Germline V gene data show CDR1 as MNHNS and CDR2 as SASEGT. Trimming shortened V by 0 bases and J by 4 bases, and 13 bases separated the two germline ends. CDR3 loop: CASSEAMARQYNSPLHF. DNA of the CDR3: TGTGCCAGCAGTGAAGCAATGGCCAGACAGTATAATTCACCCCTCCACTTT.

This chain links TRBV19 with TRBJ2-2; D is perhaps TRBD2 (6 bases). The CDR3 is made up of 14 amino acids. Trimming removed 10 bases at V and 4 bases at J, with 16 bases between. CDR1 is LNHDA and CDR2 is SQIVND in the germline V gene (reference sequence). The CDR3 nucleotides read TGTGCCACCCTAGCGTTTGCGAGCACCGGGGAGCTGTTTTTT. It specifies CATLAFASTGELFF.

The CDR3 spells CASSFRSSNQPQHF. Here the CDR3 DNA reads TGTGCCAGCAGTTTTCGTAGTAGCAATCAGCCCCAGCATTTT. This chain joins TRBV28 and TRBJ1-5, with no clear D. CDR3 length equals 14 residues. CDR1 is MDHEN and CDR2 is SYDVKM in the germline V gene. The germline V and J ends were trimmed by 3 bases and 0 bases, with 6 bases remaining between them.

The chain combines TRBV29-1 with TRBJ2-7; possible D gene TRBD1, 6 bases. The ends were cut back, 4 bases at V and 0 bases at J, with 16 bases in the middle. CDR3 length equals 15 residues. CDR1 is SQVTM, CDR2 ANQGSEA, per germline. The CDR3 loop reads CSVGRPTGSSYEQYF. DNA of the CDR3: TGCAGCGTTGGACGACCCACAGGGAGCTCCTACGAGCAGTACTTC.

This chain joins TRBV18 and TRBJ1-1, with 7 bases identical to TRBD1. The CDR3 is 16 residues long. After removal of 3 bases from V and 3 bases from J, the junction contained 10 bases not matched to a gene. Germline V gene sequence: CDR1 KGHSH, CDR2 LQKENI. The CDR3 DNA is TGTGCCAGCTCACCGGATATACAGGGGTCTGACACTGAAGCTTTCTTT. Protein: CASSPDIQGSDTEAFF.

This clone is a singleton in its sample. Other DNA sequences from this sample encode an identical CDR3 as well. The chain links TRBV5-1 to TRBJ1-5; D perhaps matches TRBD1 (5 bases). CDR1 and CDR2 from the germline V gene are SGHRS and YFSETQ. Trimming left V 2 bases short and J 6 bases short, with 12 bases between. The CDR3 contains 14 residues. The CDR3 spells CASSLEQGGQPQHF. CDR3 sequence (DNA): TGCGCCAGCAGCTTAGAGCAGGGCGGTCAGCCCCAGCATTTT.

This clone appeared a few times. J is TRBJ2-1 and V is TRBV11-2; possibly TRBD1 for D (5 bases). CDR1 and CDR2 (germline): SGHAT, FQNNGV. Trimming took 2 bases from V and 13 from J, leaving 9 bases between them. CDR3 length equals 11 residues. CDR3 bases: TGTGCCAGCAGCTTAACAGGAACCCAGTTCTTC. Amino acids: CASSLTGTQFF. Full variable domain (outside the CDR3, taken from reference TRBV11-2 and TRBJ2-1): EAGVAQSPRYKIIEKRQSVAFWCNPISGHATLYWYQQILGQGPKLLIQFQNNGVVDDSQLPKDRFSAERLKGVDSTLKIQPAKLEDSAVYLCASSLTGTQFFGPGTRLTVL.

V usage is TRBV18 and J usage is TRBJ2-2; 8 bases map to TRBD1. The CDR3 runs to 16 residues. Germline loops: CDR1 KGHSH, CDR2 LQKENI. V gave up 3 bases and J gave up 0 bases; unmatched junction bases: 3. The chain's CDR3 is CASSPGTGSNTGELFF. CDR3 nucleotide sequence: TGTGCCAGCTCACCGGGGACAGGATCGAACACCGGGGAGCTGTTTTTT. The whole variable domain, remainder taken from reference TRBV18 and TRBJ2-2, is NAGVMQNPRHLVRRRGQEARLRCSPMKGHSHVYWYRQLPEEGLKFMVYLQKENIIDESGMPKERFSAEFPKEGPSILRIQQVVRGDSAAYFCASSPGTGSNTGELFFGEGSRLTVL.

The V call is TRBV11-2, the J call TRBJ2-1, with no clear D. The CDR3 is 14 residues long. The V and J ends lost 0 bases and 1 base respectively, with 4 bases between them. In germline, CDR1 is SGHAT, CDR2 FQNNGV. The CDR3 sequence is CASSLEASYNEQFF. DNA for the CDR3: TGTGCCAGCAGCTTAGAAGCTTCCTACAATGAGCAGTTCTTC.

This chain joins TRBV19 and TRBJ1-3, with D unresolved. The CDR3 totals 14 residues. Trimming shortened V by 3 bases and J by 2 bases, and 8 bases separated the two germline ends. Germline V gives CDR1 LNHDA, CDR2 SQIVND (reference sequence). This CDR3 is CASSMGRTGNTIYF. In DNA, the CDR3 is TGTGCCAGTAGTATGGGCCGGACTGGAAACACCATATATTTT.